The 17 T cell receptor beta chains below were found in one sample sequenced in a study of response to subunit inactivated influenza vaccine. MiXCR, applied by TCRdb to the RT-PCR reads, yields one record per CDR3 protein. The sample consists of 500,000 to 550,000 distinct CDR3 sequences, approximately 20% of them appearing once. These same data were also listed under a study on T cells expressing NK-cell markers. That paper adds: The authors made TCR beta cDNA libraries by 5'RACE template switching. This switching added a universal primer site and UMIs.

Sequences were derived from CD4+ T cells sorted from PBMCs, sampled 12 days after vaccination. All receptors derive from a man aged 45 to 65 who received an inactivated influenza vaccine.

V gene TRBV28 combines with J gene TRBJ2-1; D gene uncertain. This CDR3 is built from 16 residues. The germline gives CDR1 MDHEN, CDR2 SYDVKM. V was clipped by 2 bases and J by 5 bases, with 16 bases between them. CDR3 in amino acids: CASSLTAGRKDNEQFF. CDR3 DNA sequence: TGTGCCAGCAGTTTAACTGCAGGACGGAAAGACAATGAGCAGTTCTTC.

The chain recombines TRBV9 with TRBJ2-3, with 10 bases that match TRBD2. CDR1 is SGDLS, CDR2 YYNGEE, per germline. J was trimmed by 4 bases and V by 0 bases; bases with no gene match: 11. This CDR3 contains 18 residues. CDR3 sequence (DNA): TGTGCCAGCAGCGTAGAAGGGCTAGCGGGAGAGGGTGCAGATACGCAGTATTTT. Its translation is CASSVEGLAGEGADTQYF.

The CDR3 sequence: CASSLDNRANTGELFF. As DNA, the CDR3 is TGTGCCAGCAGTTTAGACAACAGGGCGAACACCGGGGAGCTGTTTTTT. The chain has TRBV12-3 or TRBV12-4 and TRBJ2-2; TRBD1 is a possible D gene (6 bases). Trimming pared 1 base from V and 0 bases from J, leaving 9 bases between. The CDR3 consists of 16 residues.

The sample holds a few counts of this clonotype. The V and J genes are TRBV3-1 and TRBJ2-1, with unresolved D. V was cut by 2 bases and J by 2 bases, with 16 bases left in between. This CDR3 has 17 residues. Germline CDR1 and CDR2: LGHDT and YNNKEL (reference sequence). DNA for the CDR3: TGTGCCAGCAGCCAATCGGGTAGGGTGATTCCCTACAATGAGCAGTTCTTC. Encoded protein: CASSQSGRVIPYNEQFF.

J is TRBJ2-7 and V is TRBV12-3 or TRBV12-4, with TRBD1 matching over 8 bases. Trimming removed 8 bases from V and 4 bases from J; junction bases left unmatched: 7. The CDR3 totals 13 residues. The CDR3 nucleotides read TGTGCCAGCGGACAGGGTGGGGAGTACGAGCAGTACTTC. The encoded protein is CASGQGGEYEQYF.

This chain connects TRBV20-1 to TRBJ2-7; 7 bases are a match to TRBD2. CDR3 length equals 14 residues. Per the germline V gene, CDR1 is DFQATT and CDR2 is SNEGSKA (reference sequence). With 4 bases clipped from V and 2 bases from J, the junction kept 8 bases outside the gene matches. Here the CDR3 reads CSATSTGTTYEQYF. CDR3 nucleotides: TGCAGTGCTACGAGCACCGGGACTACCTACGAGCAGTACTTC.

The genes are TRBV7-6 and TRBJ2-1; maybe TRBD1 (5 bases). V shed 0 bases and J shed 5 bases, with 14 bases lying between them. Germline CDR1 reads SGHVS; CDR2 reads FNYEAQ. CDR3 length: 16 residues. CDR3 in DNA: TGTGCCAGCAGCTTAGCCCCCACCCTGGGGCACAATGAGCAGTTCTTC. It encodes CASSLAPTLGHNEQFF.

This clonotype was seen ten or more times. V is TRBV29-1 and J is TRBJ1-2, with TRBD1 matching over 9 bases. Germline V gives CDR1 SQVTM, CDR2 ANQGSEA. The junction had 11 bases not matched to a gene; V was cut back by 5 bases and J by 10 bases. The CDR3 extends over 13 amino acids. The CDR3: CSVWDRARSPYTF. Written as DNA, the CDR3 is TGCAGCGTTTGGGACAGGGCCAGGAGCCCCTACACCTTC.

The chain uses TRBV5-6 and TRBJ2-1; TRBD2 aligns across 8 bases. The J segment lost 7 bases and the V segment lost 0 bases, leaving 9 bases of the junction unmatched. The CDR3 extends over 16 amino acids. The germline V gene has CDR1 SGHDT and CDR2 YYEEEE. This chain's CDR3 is CASSLVAGRQRNEQFF. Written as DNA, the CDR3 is TGTGCCAGCAGCTTGGTAGCGGGACGGCAAAGGAATGAGCAGTTCTTC.

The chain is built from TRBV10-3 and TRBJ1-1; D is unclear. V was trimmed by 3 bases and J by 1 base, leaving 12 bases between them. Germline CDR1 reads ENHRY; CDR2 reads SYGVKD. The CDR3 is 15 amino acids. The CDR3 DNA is TGTGCCATCAGTGACCGCCGGACCACGAACACTGAAGCTTTCTTT. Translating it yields CAISDRRTTNTEAFF.

Written as DNA, the CDR3 is TGTGCCAGCAGCTTAGTTAGCGGGGGGCTCCTGGGAAATGAGCAGTTCTTC. Translation gives CASSLVSGGLLGNEQFF. The V call is TRBV7-2, the J call TRBJ2-1; 10 bases are shared with TRBD2. V was clipped by 1 base and J by 7 bases; unmatched bases: 10. This CDR3 has 17 residues. In germline, CDR1 is SGHTA, CDR2 FQGNSA.

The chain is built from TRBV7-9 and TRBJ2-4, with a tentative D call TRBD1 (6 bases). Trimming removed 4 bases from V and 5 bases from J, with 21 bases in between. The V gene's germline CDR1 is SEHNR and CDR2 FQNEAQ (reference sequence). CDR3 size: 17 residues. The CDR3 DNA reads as TGTGCCAGCAGCTGGAGAAAGACAGGAAGCCCCCAAAACATTCAGTACTTC. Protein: CASSWRKTGSPQNIQYF.

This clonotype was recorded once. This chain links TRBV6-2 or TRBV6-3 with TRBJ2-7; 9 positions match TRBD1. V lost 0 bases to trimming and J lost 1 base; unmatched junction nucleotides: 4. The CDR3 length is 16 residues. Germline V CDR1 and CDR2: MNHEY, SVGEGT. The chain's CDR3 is CASSYSRQGESYEQYF. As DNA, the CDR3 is TGTGCCAGCAGTTACTCGAGACAGGGGGAGTCCTACGAGCAGTACTTC.

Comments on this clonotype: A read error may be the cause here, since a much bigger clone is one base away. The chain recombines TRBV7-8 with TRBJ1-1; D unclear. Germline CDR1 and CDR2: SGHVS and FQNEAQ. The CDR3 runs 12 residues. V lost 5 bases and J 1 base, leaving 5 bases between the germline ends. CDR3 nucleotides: TGTGCCAGCAGCGTACAGAACACTGAAGCTTTCTTT. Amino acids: CASSVQNTEAFF.

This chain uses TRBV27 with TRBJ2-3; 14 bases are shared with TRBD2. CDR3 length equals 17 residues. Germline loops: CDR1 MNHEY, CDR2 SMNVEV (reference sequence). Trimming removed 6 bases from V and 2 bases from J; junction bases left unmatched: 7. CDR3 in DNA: TGTGCCAGCAGAGGGACTAGCGGGGGAATCTACACAGATACGCAGTATTTT. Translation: CASRGTSGGIYTDTQYF.

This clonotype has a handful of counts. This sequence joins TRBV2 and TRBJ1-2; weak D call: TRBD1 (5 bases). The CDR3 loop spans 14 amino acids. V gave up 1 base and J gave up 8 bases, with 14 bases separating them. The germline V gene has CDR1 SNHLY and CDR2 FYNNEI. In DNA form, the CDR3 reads TGTGCCAGCAGTGAAGGGAGGTCAGGGTTCGGCTACACCTTC. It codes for CASSEGRSGFGYTF.

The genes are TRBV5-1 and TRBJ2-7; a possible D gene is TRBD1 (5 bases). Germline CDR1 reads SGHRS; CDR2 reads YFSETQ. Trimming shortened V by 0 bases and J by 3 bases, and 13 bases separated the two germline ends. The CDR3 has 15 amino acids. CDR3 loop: CASSLVGRGGYEQYF. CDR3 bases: TGCGCCAGCAGCTTGGTGGGTAGGGGTGGCTACGAGCAGTACTTC.